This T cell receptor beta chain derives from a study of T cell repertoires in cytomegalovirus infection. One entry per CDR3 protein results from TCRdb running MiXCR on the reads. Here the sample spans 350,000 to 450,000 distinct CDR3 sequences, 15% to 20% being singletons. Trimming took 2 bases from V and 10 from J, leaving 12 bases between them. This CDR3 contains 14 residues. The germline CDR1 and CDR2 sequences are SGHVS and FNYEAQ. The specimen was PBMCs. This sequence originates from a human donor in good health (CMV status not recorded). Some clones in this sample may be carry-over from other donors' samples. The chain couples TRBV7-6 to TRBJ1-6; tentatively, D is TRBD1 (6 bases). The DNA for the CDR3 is TGTGCCAGCAGCTTAAACAGGGAATACTCACCCCTCCACTTT. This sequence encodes CASSLNREYSPLHF. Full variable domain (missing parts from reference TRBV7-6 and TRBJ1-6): GAGVSQSPRYKVTKRGQDVALRCDPISGHVSLYWYRQALGQGPEFLTYFNYEAQQDKSGLPNDRFSAERPEGSISTLTIQRTEQRDSAMYRCASSLNREYSPLHFGNGTRLTVT.